A single sample is the source of the 26 T cell receptor beta chains below, sequenced in a study of CXCR3-negative and CXCR3-positive naive CD8 T cells. TRB cDNA was prepared as libraries by UMI-labeled 5' RACE. TCRdb reprocessed the 5' RACE reads and stores each CDR3 protein as one record, lacking DNA. The data show 84,000 or so distinct CDR3 sequences, and the top ten clones hold 1.6%. Sequenced: naive CXCR3- CD8+ T cells from blood. Sample subset: CD45RO-CCR7+CD27+CD95- naive CD8+ T cells lacking CXCR3 (TNR3-). Receptors originate from a human donor in good health. Some clones in this sample may be carry-over from other donors' samples.

The rearrangement joins TRBV29-1 to TRBJ2-5; no DNA is available, so the TRBD1 call from TCRdb remains unchecked. Germline V CDR1 and CDR2: SQVTM, ANQGSEA. The CDR3 loop spans 13 amino acids. CDR3 in amino acids: CSVVTGQGETQYF.

The gene calls are TRBV11-2 and TRBJ2-1; absent DNA, TCRdb's TRBD1 call cannot be checked. The CDR3 runs to 13 residues. CDR1 is SGHAT and CDR2 is FQNNGV in the germline V gene. This CDR3 is CASSPPGYNEQFF.

The rearrangement links TRBV28 to TRBJ2-1; TCRdb picks TRBD2, but there is no DNA to check that call. The germline gives CDR1 MDHEN, CDR2 SYDVKM. The CDR3 is 17 amino acids. CDR3 amino acids: CASSLYSSGSYYNEQFF.

The chain links TRBV6-1 to TRBJ2-5. CDR1 MNHNS and CDR2 SASEGT come from the germline V gene. The CDR3 extends over 12 amino acids. This chain's CDR3 is CASTRDQETQYF.

This CDR3 is CSVGLGRGHEQYF. The rearrangement joins TRBV29-1 to TRBJ2-7; without DNA, the TCRdb call of TRBD1 cannot be checked. The CDR3 spans 13 residues. Germline V lookup: CDR1 SQVTM, CDR2 ANQGSEA.

The chain joins TRBV7-9 to TRBJ2-7; absent DNA, TCRdb's TRBD1 call cannot be checked. Germline V gene lookup returns CDR1 SEHNR and CDR2 FQNEAQ (reference sequence). CDR3 length: 15 amino acids. The CDR3 here is CASSSGTGVSYEQYF.

The chain couples TRBV7-9 to TRBJ2-7; TCRdb gives TRBD1 as the D gene, but with no DNA this cannot be confirmed. The CDR3 contains 15 residues. Germline CDR1 SEHNR, CDR2 FQNEAQ (reference sequence). The CDR3: CASSGGASEAYEQYF. Complete variable domain (other parts from reference TRBV7-9 and TRBJ2-7): DTGVSQNPRHKITKRGQNVTFRCDPISEHNRLYWYRQTLGQGPEFLTYFQNEAQLEKSRLLSDRFSAERPKGSFSTLEIQRTEQGDSAMYLCASSGGASEAYEQYFGPGTRLTVT.

The chain carries TRBV27 and TRBJ1-2; no DNA is available, so the TRBD1 call from TCRdb remains unchecked. The V gene's germline CDR1 is MNHEY and CDR2 SMNVEV (reference sequence). The CDR3 is made up of 13 amino acids. The CDR3 spells CASSTETGYGYTF.

The chain is built from TRBV13 and TRBJ2-1; TCRdb outputs TRBD2, but without DNA this stays unchecked. CDR3 size: 18 residues. Germline CDR1 PRHDT, CDR2 FYEKMQ (reference sequence). The CDR3 spells CASSLLAGGGAAYNEQFF.

This chain links TRBV14 with TRBJ2-3; TCRdb reports TRBD2, a call that lacks DNA to check it against. Germline loops: CDR1 SGHDN, CDR2 FVKESK. The CDR3 totals 16 residues. Here the CDR3 reads CASSPETSRPFRTQYF.

The rearrangement joins TRBV9 to TRBJ2-3. CDR3 length equals 13 residues. Germline CDR1 reads SGDLS; CDR2 reads YYNGEE. This chain's CDR3 is CASSDSGTDTQYF.

V is TRBV9 and J is TRBJ2-7; TCRdb indicates TRBD2, and absent DNA this call remains unverified. The CDR3 extends over 14 amino acids. Germline V gene data show CDR1 as SGDLS and CDR2 as YYNGEE. CDR3 protein: CASSVEGSSYEQYF.

The J gene is TRBJ2-2, the V gene TRBV13; TCRdb gives TRBD2 as the D gene, but with no DNA this cannot be confirmed. The CDR3 runs to 14 residues. Per the germline V gene, CDR1 is PRHDT and CDR2 is FYEKMQ (reference sequence). The CDR3 region is CASSSAGPTGELFF.

This chain links TRBV6-2 or TRBV6-3 with TRBJ2-7; the TRBD2 assignment by TCRdb is unverifiable without DNA. Germline V gene sequence: CDR1 MNHEY, CDR2 SVGEGT. This CDR3 has 15 amino acids. The CDR3 region is CASSYSPAGTYEQYF.

The CDR3 sequence is CASSPLDSRETQYF. The chain employs TRBV21-1 and TRBJ2-5. TRBV21-1 is deemed a pseudogene. The CDR3 has 14 residues.

This chain uses TRBV29-1 with TRBJ2-7; checking the TCRdb D call of TRBD1 is not possible without DNA. The CDR3 has 14 residues. Germline-derived CDR1 and CDR2 are SQVTM and ANQGSEA. The CDR3 loop reads CSVPVRDRDYEQYF.

The V call is TRBV7-9, the J call TRBJ2-5; the D call of TRBD1 rests on TCRdb alone, since no DNA is present to check it. This CDR3 region has 13 residues. Germline V CDR1 and CDR2: SEHNR, FQNEAQ (reference sequence). The CDR3 sequence: CASSYGGQETQYF.

This rearrangement joins TRBV5-1 to TRBJ2-7; TCRdb proposes TRBD1, but this gene call is untestable without DNA. Germline V CDR1 and CDR2: SGHRS, YFSETQ. There are 14 residues in the CDR3. The CDR3 reads CASSLGGDYYEQYF.

The gene calls are TRBV7-9 and TRBJ2-1. CDR1 is SEHNR and CDR2 is FQNEAQ in the germline V gene (reference sequence). The CDR3 totals 15 residues. The CDR3 reads CASIQEVSSYNEQFF.

The rearrangement uses TRBV5-1 and TRBJ2-5; as DNA is missing, the TRBD1 call by TCRdb cannot be tested. This CDR3 contains 12 residues. CDR1 and CDR2 (germline): SGHRS, YFSETQ. Here the CDR3 reads CASSEGWETQYF. The variable domain in full, completed from reference TRBV5-1 and TRBJ2-5, reads KAGVTQTPRYLIKTRGQQVTLSCSPISGHRSVSWYQQTPGQGLQFLFEYFSETQRNKGNFPGRFSGRQFSNSRSEMNVSTLELGDSALYLCASSEGWETQYFGPGTRLLVL.

The chain links TRBV15 to TRBJ1-1. CDR3 length equals 14 residues. Germline values: CDR1 LNHNV, CDR2 YYDKDF (reference sequence). CDR3 in amino acids: CATSRDRRLTEAFF.

This chain connects TRBV15 to TRBJ2-2. The CDR3 length is 12 residues. Germline V lookup: CDR1 LNHNV, CDR2 YYDKDF (reference sequence). This CDR3 reads CATSRATGELFF.

This sequence joins TRBV3-1 and TRBJ2-5; TCRdb designates TRBD1, a call that cannot be tested without DNA. The CDR3 length is 15 residues. CDR1 is LGHDT and CDR2 is YNNKEL in the germline V gene (reference sequence). CDR3 loop: CASSYTPGPAETQYF.

V usage is TRBV9 and J usage is TRBJ1-6; TCRdb picks TRBD1, but there is no DNA to check that call. The CDR3 loop spans 16 amino acids. Germline V CDR1 and CDR2: SGDLS, YYNGEE. The CDR3 region is CASSPGSLMSNSPLHF.

The chain links TRBV7-2 to TRBJ2-7; TCRdb selects TRBD1, and the lack of DNA leaves this call unchecked. This CDR3 contains 14 residues. Germline V CDR1 and CDR2: SGHTA, FQGNSA. CDR3 sequence: CASSLLLTAYEQYF.

J is TRBJ2-5 and V is TRBV15; TCRdb gives TRBD1 as the D gene, but with no DNA this cannot be confirmed. This CDR3 has 14 amino acids. The germline gives CDR1 LNHNV, CDR2 YYDKDF (reference sequence). This chain's CDR3 is CATSPGQGWETQYF.